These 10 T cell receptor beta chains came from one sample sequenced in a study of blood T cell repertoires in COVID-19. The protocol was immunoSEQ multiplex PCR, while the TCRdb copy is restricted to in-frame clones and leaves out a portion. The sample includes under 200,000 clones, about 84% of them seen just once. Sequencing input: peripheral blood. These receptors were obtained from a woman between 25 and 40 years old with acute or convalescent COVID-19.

The CDR3 coding sequence is TGTGCCAGCAGCCAAGGGGCACAGGGCAATCAGCCCCAGCATTTT. This encodes CASSQGAQGNQPQHF. The chain uses TRBV4-2 and TRBJ1-5; possible D gene TRBD1, 5 bases. V was shortened by 1 base and J by 2 bases, with 9 bases between the two germline ends. This CDR3 comprises 15 residues. Germline CDR1 is LGHNA and CDR2 is YNFKEQ.

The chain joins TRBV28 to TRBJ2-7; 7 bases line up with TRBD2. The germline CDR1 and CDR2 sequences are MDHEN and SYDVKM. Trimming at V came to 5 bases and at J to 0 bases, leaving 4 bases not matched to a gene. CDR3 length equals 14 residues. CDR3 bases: TGTGCCAGCAGTCGGACGGGGGGCTCCTACGAGCAGTACTTC. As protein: CASSRTGGSYEQYF.

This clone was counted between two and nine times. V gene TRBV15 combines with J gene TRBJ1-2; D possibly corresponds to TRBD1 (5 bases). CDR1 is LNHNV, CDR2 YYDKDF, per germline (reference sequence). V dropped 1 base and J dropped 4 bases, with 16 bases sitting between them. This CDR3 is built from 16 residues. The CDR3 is CATSRGGLEHVYGYTF. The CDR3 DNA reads TGTGCCACCAGCAGAGGGGGACTTGAGCACGTCTATGGCTACACCTTC.

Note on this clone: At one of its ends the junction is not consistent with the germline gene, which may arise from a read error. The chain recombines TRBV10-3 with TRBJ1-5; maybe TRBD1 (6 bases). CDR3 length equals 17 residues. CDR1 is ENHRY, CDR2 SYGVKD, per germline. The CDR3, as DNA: TGTGCCTTCAGTGTGGGTGGGGGGGCCAGGGGCAGTCAGCCCCAGCATTTT. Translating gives CAFSVGGGARGSQPQHF.

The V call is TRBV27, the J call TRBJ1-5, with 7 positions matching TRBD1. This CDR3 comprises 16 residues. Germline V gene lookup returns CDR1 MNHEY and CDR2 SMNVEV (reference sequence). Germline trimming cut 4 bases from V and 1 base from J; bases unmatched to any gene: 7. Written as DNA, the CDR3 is TGTGCCAGCAGTTCGGCGGGACAGCGGAGCAATCAGCCCCAGCATTTT. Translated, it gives CASSSAGQRSNQPQHF.

CDR3 bases: TGCAGTGCTAGTCGAGGACAGGGGGCTAACTATGGCTACACCTTC. This encodes CSASRGQGANYGYTF. The J gene is TRBJ1-2, the V gene TRBV20-1, with 10 bases identical to TRBD1. The length of the CDR3 is 15 residues. In germline, CDR1 is DFQATT, CDR2 SNEGSKA (reference sequence). V shed 3 bases, J shed 0 bases, and the junction held 4 bases outside the gene matches.

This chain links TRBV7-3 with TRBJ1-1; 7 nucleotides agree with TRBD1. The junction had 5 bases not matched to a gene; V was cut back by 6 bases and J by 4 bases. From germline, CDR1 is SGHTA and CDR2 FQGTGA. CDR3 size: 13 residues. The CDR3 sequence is CASRLGQATEAFF. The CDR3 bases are TGTGCCAGCAGGCTCGGACAGGCCACTGAAGCTTTCTTT.

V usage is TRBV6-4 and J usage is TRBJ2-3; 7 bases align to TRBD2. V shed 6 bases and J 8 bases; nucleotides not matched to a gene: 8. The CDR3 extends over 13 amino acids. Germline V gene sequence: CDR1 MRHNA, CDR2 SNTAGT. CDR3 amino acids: CASSQGRGGTQYF. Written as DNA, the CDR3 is TGTGCCAGCAGCCAAGGGAGGGGTGGTACGCAGTATTTT.

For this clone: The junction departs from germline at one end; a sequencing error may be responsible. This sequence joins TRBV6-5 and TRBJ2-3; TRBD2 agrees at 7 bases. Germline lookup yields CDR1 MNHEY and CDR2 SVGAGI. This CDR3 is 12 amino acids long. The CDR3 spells CASSYPGGSLTF. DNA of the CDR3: TGTGCCAGCAGTTACCCCGGGGGGTCCCTAACTTTT.

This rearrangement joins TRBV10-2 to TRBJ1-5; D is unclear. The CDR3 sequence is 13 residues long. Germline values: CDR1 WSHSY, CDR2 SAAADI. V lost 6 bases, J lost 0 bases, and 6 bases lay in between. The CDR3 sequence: CASRSVSNQPQHF. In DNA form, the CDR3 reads TGCGCCAGCAGATCTGTTAGCAATCAGCCCCAGCATTTT.